One and the same sample provided the 2 T cell receptor beta chains below, sequenced in a study of vaccination and CD4 T cells after COVID-19. Regarding treatment: roughly 11-day PBMC culture with coronavirus spike peptide pools or control peptides (ViraFEST assay). No antigen has been assigned to these receptors. Cultured CD4+ T cell DNA underwent sequencing with the Oncomine TCR Beta short-read assay. MiXCR, run by TCRdb on the PCR reads, gives a single entry per CDR3 protein. The sample carries about 15,000 distinct CDR3 sequences, about 50% recorded once. The specimen was CD4+ T cells from blood, cultured in vitro. The receptor set was obtained from a human donor who had recovered from COVID-19.

The chain has TRBV19 and TRBJ1-1, with D maybe TRBD1 (6 bases). The ends were cut back, 10 bases at V and 4 bases at J, with 10 bases in the middle. CDR3 length equals 11 residues. The germline V gene encodes CDR1 LNHDA and CDR2 SQIVND (reference sequence). The CDR3 DNA reads TGTGCCATCAAACAGGGCACTGAAGCTTTCTTT. Translating gives CAIKQGTEAFF.

This sequence joins TRBV19 and TRBJ2-3; no firm D call. There are 13 residues in the CDR3. V lost 7 bases and J lost 6, with 14 bases in between. From germline, CDR1 is LNHDA and CDR2 SQIVND (reference sequence). The CDR3 region is CASNENVRDTQYF. The CDR3 DNA follows: TGTGCCAGTAACGAAAACGTCAGGGATACGCAGTATTTT.